One and the same sample provided the 24 T cell receptor beta chains below, sequenced in a study of graft-versus-host responses after intestinal transplantation. From the graft tissue, intraepithelial and lamina propria lymphocytes were released through processing. Clones were read by immunoSEQ multiplex PCR, and TCRdb kept only the in-frame ones, dropping some. The sample yields under 1,200 clones, less than 85% seen once. Material: ileum tissue, obtained 7 days after intestinal transplantation. Receptors were obtained from a human patient who received an intestinal transplant, so some T cells may come from the graft donor.

This clone has just one count. The V gene is TRBV23-1, the J gene TRBJ1-5; D unclear. TRBV23-1 is assigned to the ORF class and has an uncertain function. The CDR3 runs 19 residues. With 0 bases removed from V and 0 bases from J, the gap between germline ends came to 18 bases. CDR3 amino acids: CASSQSKQSLVNSNQPQHF. The DNA for the CDR3 is TGCGCCAGCAGTCAATCGAAGCAGTCCCTTGTAAATAGCAATCAGCCCCAGCATTTT.

The CDR3 DNA reads as TGTGCCAGCAGCTTAGTACTGGGGCTTGGAGAGGACTATGGCTACACCTTC. Translated, it gives CASSLVLGLGEDYGYTF. J is TRBJ1-2 and V is TRBV7-9, with D maybe TRBD1 (5 bases). Trimming cost V 1 base and J 3 bases, with 18 bases left between them. CDR3 size: 17 residues. Germline values: CDR1 SEHNR, CDR2 FQNEAQ (reference sequence).

This chain connects TRBV27 to TRBJ2-2; 11 positions agree with TRBD2. There are 18 residues in the CDR3. With 3 bases clipped from V and 3 bases from J, the junction kept 9 bases outside the gene matches. Germline values: CDR1 MNHEY, CDR2 SMNVEV (reference sequence). This CDR3 is CASSFQVAGGLYTGELFF. CDR3 DNA sequence: TGTGCCAGCAGTTTTCAAGTAGCGGGGGGGCTATACACCGGGGAGCTGTTTTTT.

This clone was detected only a few times. This rearrangement joins TRBV27 to TRBJ2-2, with 7 positions matching TRBD2. Germline-derived CDR1 and CDR2 are MNHEY and SMNVEV (reference sequence). CDR3 length: 15 residues. V trimming: 6 bases; J trimming: 6 bases; junction bases outside the gene matches: 10. The CDR3 bases are TGTGCCAGCAGAACGTGGGGGGGAGGGTCCGGGGAGCTGTTTTTT. It codes for CASRTWGGGSGELFF.

The chain is built from TRBV4-1 and TRBJ2-1, with D maybe TRBD1 (5 bases). With 0 bases removed from V and 8 bases from J, the gap between germline ends came to 23 bases. The CDR3 has 18 residues. The germline V gene has CDR1 MGHRA and CDR2 YSYEKL. DNA of the CDR3: TGCGCCAGCAGCCAAGAACCCCCAGGGAATCTCGTTATCTATGAGCAGTTCTTC. Amino acids: CASSQEPPGNLVIYEQFF.

The rearrangement joins TRBV28 to TRBJ2-1; 8 nucleotides agree with TRBD1. The CDR3 is made up of 16 amino acids. Trimming at V came to 3 bases and at J to 4 bases, leaving 8 bases not matched to a gene. Germline assignment: CDR1 MDHEN and CDR2 SYDVKM. The CDR3 here is CASSFPTTGVYNEQFF. The CDR3 coding sequence is TGTGCCAGCAGTTTTCCCACGACAGGGGTATACAATGAGCAGTTCTTC.

This chain links TRBV18 with TRBJ1-4, with 7 bases that match TRBD1. V trimming: 1 base; J trimming: 7 bases; junction bases outside the gene matches: 6. Germline assignment: CDR1 KGHSH and CDR2 LQKENI. The CDR3 has 15 residues. CDR3 amino acids: CASSPQQGRGEKLFF. CDR3 bases: TGTGCCAGCTCACCACAACAGGGGCGGGGTGAAAAACTGTTTTTT.

The chain carries TRBV28 and TRBJ1-6; D remains unclear. The germline V gene encodes CDR1 MDHEN and CDR2 SYDVKM. The CDR3 covers 16 residues. V was clipped by 4 bases and J by 14 bases, with 24 bases between them. The CDR3 DNA reads TGTGCCAGCAGTTCCCAAGGGTTAGGGCCGATAGGAACCCTCCACTTT. It codes for CASSSQGLGPIGTLHF.

The chain recombines TRBV30 with TRBJ1-6; weak D call: TRBD1 (6 bases). The CDR3 is 13 amino acids. The V gene's germline CDR1 is GTSNPN and CDR2 SVGIG (reference sequence). V was trimmed by 4 bases and J by 9 bases, leaving 13 bases between them. Here the CDR3 DNA reads TGTGCCTGGAACCCGGCAGGGGTTTCACCCCTCCACTTT. Residues: CAWNPAGVSPLHF.

The V call is TRBV5-1, the J call TRBJ2-7; 11 nucleotides match TRBD2. The CDR3 length is 16 residues. Germline V gives CDR1 SGHRS, CDR2 YFSETQ. The V gene end was trimmed by 4 bases and the J gene end by 1 base; junction bases not matched to a gene: 7. CDR3 nucleotide sequence: TGCGCCAGCAGCCGTAAACTAGCGGGGGATTCCTACGAGCAGTACTTC. This codes for CASSRKLAGDSYEQYF.

In this sample, this clone turned up a few times. The chain employs TRBV28 and TRBJ2-3; a weak D match, TRBD1 (6 bases). The germline V gene has CDR1 MDHEN and CDR2 SYDVKM. The length of the CDR3 is 13 residues. Trimming removed 5 bases at V and 4 bases at J, with 10 bases between. The CDR3 here is CASSAPGADTQYF. CDR3 in DNA: TGTGCCAGCAGTGCACCAGGGGCAGATACGCAGTATTTT.

The chain is built from TRBV6-1 and TRBJ1-5; no definite D call. In germline, CDR1 is MNHNS, CDR2 SASEGT. The CDR3 has 14 residues. V was clipped by 3 bases and J by 5 bases, with 11 bases between them. The CDR3 here is CASSEAIAHQPQHF. As DNA, the CDR3 is TGTGCCAGCAGTGAGGCCATAGCACATCAGCCCCAGCATTTT.

The sample holds one count of this clone. A single base separates this from a much larger clone, so it may be a read error. The chain recombines TRBV27 with TRBJ1-1, with D perhaps matching TRBD1 (5 bases). The CDR3 loop spans 13 amino acids. V was pared by 3 bases and J by 4 bases, with 9 bases between. CDR1 and CDR2 from the germline V gene are MNHEY and SMNVEV (reference sequence). This chain's CDR3 is CASSFGGGTEAFF. For the CDR3, the DNA is TGTGCCAGCAGTTTCGGGGGGGGCACTGAAGCTTTCTTT.

The chain recombines TRBV19 with TRBJ2-2; unclear D gene. The CDR3 length is 16 residues. The V end was cut by 5 bases, the J end by 10 bases, with 23 bases between. Germline CDR1 is LNHDA and CDR2 is SQIVND (reference sequence). Here the CDR3 reads CASSSLFLRGVQELFF. The CDR3 DNA reads TGTGCCAGTAGTTCTTTATTTCTCCGAGGAGTGCAGGAGCTGTTTTTT.

The rearrangement links TRBV6-5 to TRBJ2-1; TRBD2 aligns across 11 bases. The CDR3 is made up of 15 amino acids. Germline lookup yields CDR1 MNHEY and CDR2 SVGAGI. V dropped 4 bases and J dropped 10; count of bases not matched to a gene: 9. The CDR3 is CASSLAGGPVGEQFF. The CDR3 bases are TGTGCCAGCAGTTTAGCGGGGGGGCCGGTCGGAGAGCAGTTCTTC.

The V gene is TRBV15, the J gene TRBJ1-1; no clear D gene. In germline, CDR1 is LNHNV, CDR2 YYDKDF (reference sequence). Trimming removed 0 bases at V and 4 bases at J, with 12 bases between. CDR3 size: 15 residues. In DNA, the CDR3 is TGTGCCACCAGCAGAGAATACGATGCTGCCACTGAAGCTTTCTTT. Its translation is CATSREYDAATEAFF.

About this clone: Germline and junction disagree at one end, which may indicate a read error. The V call is TRBV29-1, the J call TRBJ1-4; D is possibly TRBD1 (6 bases). The CDR3 has 12 residues. CDR1 is SQVTM and CDR2 is ANQGSEA in the germline V gene. CDR3 sequence: CSPPEGEGKTVF. CDR3 sequence (DNA): TGCAGCCCTCCCGAGGGGGAGGGAAAAACTGTTTTT.

The chain uses TRBV10-1 and TRBJ2-2; D possibly matches TRBD1 or TRBD2 (6 bases each). V lost 10 bases and J 4 bases, leaving 13 bases between the germline ends. Germline V gene lookup returns CDR1 WNHNN and CDR2 SYGVQD (reference sequence). The CDR3 has 13 amino acids. CDR3 amino acids: CAIYRDFTGELFF. DNA for the CDR3: TGCGCCATCTACAGGGACTTCACCGGGGAGCTGTTTTTT.

The chain couples TRBV7-3 to TRBJ1-2, with unresolved D. Germline CDR1 SGHTA, CDR2 FQGTGA. V gave up 10 bases and J gave up 7 bases, with 10 bases separating them. CDR3 length: 10 amino acids. In DNA form, the CDR3 reads TGTGCCATCTGGTTCGGTGGCTACACCTTC. Its protein product is CAIWFGGYTF.

Here the CDR3 DNA reads TGTGCCAGCAGGGGGACATCGGCAGATACGCAGTATTTT. Protein: CASRGTSADTQYF. V and J are TRBV6-5 and TRBJ2-3; possibly TRBD1 for D (6 bases). V lost 6 bases and J lost 4, with 11 bases in between. In germline, CDR1 is MNHEY, CDR2 SVGAGI. This CDR3 has 13 amino acids.

The chain is built from TRBV6-1 and TRBJ2-4; 8 bases line up with TRBD1. The CDR3 is 15 residues long. Germline CDR1 and CDR2: MNHNS and SASEGT. V shed 4 bases, J shed 8 bases, and the junction held 10 bases outside the gene matches. The CDR3 DNA sequence: TGTGCCAGCAGTGCATTCAGGGGGCGCGAGGACATTCAGTACTTC. It specifies CASSAFRGREDIQYF.

In its sample, this clone was seen a few times. The chain recombines TRBV6-6 with TRBJ1-1; 8 bases are a match to TRBD1. J lost 2 bases, V lost 5 bases, and 7 bases had no gene match. This CDR3 has 15 amino acids. Germline assignment: CDR1 MNHNY and CDR2 SVGAGI (reference sequence). This CDR3 is CASSPTGGPNTEAFF. CDR3 coding DNA: TGTGCCAGCAGTCCCACAGGGGGACCAAACACTGAAGCTTTCTTT.

As to this clone: Because the CDR3 is missing its conserved closing phenylalanine or tryptophan, this is likely a read error. V is TRBV7-7 and J is TRBJ1-2; D uncertain. In germline, CDR1 is SSHAT, CDR2 FNYEAQ (reference sequence). The CDR3 loop spans 17 amino acids. Trimming cost V 5 bases and J 4 bases, with 23 bases left between them. CDR3 in amino acids: CASSTRYKCRKIYGYTL. DNA of the CDR3: TGTGCCAGCAGCACAAGGTATAAGTGTCGAAAGATCTATGGCTACACCCTC.

The V call is TRBV10-2, the J call TRBJ1-5; D possibly corresponds to TRBD1 (5 bases). V dropped 3 bases and J dropped 0 bases, with 24 bases sitting between them. This CDR3 has 20 residues. Germline V gene sequence: CDR1 WSHSY, CDR2 SAAADI. CDR3 DNA: TGCGCCAGCAGTGATCCCTACTCCACAGGAACATACCCTAGCAATCAGCCCCAGCATTTT. It specifies CASSDPYSTGTYPSNQPQHF.